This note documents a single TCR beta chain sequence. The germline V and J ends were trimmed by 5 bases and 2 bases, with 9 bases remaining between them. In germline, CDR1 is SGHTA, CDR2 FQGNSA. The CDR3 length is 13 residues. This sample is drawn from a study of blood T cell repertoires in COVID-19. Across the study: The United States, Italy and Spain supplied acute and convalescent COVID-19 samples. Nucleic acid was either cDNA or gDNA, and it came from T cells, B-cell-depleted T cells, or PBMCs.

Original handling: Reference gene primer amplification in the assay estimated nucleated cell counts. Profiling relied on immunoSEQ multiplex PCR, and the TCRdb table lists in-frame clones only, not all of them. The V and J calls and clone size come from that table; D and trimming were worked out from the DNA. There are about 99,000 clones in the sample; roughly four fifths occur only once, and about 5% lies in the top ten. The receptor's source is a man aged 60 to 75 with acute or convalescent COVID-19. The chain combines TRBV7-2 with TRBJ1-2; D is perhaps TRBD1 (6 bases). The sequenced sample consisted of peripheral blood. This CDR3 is CASSPGTNYGYTF. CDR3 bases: TGTGCCAGCAGCCCCGGGACAAACTATGGCTACACCTTC. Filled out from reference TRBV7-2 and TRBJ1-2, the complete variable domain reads GAGVSQSPSNKVTEKGKDVELRCDPISGHTALYWYRQSLGQGLEFLIYFQGNSAPDKSGLPSDRFSAERTGGSVSTLTIQRTQQEDSAVYLCASSPGTNYGYTFGSGTRLTVV.